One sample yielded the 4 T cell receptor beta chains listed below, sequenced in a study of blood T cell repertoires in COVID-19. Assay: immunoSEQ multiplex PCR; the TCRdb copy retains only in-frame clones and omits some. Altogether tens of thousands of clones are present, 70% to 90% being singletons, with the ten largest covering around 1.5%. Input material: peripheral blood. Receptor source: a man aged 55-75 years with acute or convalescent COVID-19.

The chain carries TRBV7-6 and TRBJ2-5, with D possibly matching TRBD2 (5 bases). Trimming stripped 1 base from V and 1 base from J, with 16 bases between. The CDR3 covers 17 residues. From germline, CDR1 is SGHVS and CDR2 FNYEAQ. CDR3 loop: CASSLDHRGMGQETQYF. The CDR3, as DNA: TGTGCCAGCAGCTTAGATCATCGGGGTATGGGCCAAGAGACCCAGTACTTC.

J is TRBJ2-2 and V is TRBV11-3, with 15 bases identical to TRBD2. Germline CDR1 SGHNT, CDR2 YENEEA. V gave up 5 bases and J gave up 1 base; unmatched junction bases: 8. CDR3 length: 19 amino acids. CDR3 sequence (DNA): TGTGCCAGCAGCGGAAGGACTAGCGGGAGGGCCGGGAACACCGGGGAGCTGTTTTTT. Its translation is CASSGRTSGRAGNTGELFF.

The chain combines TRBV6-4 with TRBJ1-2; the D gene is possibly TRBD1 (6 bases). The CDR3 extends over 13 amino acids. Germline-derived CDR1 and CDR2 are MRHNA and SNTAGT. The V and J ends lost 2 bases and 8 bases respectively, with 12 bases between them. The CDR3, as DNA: TGTGCCAGCAGTGACAGGGGGATTAGGGGCTACACCTTC. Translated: CASSDRGIRGYTF.

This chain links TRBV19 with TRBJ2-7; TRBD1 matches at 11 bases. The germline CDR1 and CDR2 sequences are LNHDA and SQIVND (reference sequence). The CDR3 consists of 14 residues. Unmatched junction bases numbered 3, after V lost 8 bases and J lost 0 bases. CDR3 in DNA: TGTGCCAGTTCCGGGACAGGGGGCTCCTACGAGCAGTACTTC. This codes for CASSGTGGSYEQYF.